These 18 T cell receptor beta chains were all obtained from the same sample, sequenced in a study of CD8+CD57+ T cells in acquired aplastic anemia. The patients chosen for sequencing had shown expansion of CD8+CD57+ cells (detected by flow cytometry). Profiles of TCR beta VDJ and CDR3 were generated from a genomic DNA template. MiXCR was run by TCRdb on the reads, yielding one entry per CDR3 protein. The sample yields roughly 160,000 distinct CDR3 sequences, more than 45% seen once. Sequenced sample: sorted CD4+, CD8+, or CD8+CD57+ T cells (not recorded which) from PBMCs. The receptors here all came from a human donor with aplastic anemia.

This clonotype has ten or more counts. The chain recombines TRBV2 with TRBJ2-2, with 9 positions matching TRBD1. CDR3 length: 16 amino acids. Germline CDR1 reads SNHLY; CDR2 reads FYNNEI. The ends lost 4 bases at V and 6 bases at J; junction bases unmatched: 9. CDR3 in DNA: TGTGCCAGCAGTGTGGGACAACAGGGGGCTGCCGGGGAGCTGTTTTTT. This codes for CASSVGQQGAAGELFF.

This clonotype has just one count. The CDR3 sequence: CASRDYGELFF. The CDR3 DNA follows: TGTGCCAGCAGGGATTACGGGGAGCTGTTTTTT. The chain recombines TRBV6-1 with TRBJ2-2; D is uncertain. The germline gives CDR1 MNHNS, CDR2 SASEGT. V shed 6 bases and J shed 7 bases, with 6 bases lying between them. This CDR3 contains 11 residues.

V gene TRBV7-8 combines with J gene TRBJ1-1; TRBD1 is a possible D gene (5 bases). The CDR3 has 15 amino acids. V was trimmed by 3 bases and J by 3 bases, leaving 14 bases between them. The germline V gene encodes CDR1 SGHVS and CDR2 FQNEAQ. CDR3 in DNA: TGTGCCAGCAGCTTCTCTCGGGACTACCACACTGAAGCTTTCTTT. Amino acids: CASSFSRDYHTEAFF.

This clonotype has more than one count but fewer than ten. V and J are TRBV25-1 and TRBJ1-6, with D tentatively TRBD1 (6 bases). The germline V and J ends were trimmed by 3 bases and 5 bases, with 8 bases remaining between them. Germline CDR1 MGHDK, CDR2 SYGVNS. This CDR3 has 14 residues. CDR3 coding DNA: TGTGCCAGCAGTGAGGGGGGCGATAATTCACCCCTCCACTTT. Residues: CASSEGGDNSPLHF.

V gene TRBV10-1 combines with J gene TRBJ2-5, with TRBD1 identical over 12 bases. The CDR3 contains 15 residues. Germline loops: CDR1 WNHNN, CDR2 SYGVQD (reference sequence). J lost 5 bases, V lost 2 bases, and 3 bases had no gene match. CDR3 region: CASSEGTGGSETQYF. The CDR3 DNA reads TGCGCCAGCAGTGAGGGGACAGGGGGCTCGGAGACCCAGTACTTC.

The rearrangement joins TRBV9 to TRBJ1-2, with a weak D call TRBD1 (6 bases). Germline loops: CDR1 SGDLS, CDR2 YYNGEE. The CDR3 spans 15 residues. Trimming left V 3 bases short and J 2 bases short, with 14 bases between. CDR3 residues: CASSAQGGQNYGYTF. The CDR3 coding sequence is TGTGCCAGCAGCGCACAGGGAGGACAGAACTATGGCTACACCTTC.

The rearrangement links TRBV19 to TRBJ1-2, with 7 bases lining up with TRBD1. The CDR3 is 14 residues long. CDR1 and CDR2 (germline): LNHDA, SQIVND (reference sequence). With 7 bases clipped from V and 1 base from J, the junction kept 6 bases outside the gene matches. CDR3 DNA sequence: TGTGCCAGTATGGACAGGAGCAGTAACTATGGCTACACCTTC. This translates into CASMDRSSNYGYTF.

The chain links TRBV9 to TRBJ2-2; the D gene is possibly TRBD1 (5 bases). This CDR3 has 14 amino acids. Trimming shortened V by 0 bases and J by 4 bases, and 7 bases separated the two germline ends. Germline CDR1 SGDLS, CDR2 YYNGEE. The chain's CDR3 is CASSVVGATGELFF. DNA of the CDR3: TGTGCCAGCAGCGTAGTAGGGGCCACCGGGGAGCTGTTTTTT. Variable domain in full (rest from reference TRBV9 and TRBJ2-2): DSGVTQTPKHLITATGQRVTLRCSPRSGDLSVYWYQQSLDQGLQFLIQYYNGEERAKGNILERFSAQQFPDLHSELNLSSLELGDSALYFCASSVVGATGELFFGEGSRLTVL.

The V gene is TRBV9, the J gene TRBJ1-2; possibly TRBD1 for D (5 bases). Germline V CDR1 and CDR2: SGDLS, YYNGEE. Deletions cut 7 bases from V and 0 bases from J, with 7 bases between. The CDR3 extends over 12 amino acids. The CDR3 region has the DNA TGTGCCAGCTCAGGGACTAACTATGGCTACACCTTC. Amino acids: CASSGTNYGYTF.

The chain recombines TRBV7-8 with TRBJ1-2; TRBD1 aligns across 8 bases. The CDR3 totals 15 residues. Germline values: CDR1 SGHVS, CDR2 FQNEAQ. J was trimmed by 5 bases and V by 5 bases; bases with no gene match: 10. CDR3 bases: TGTGCCAGCAGCATAGTCGGACAGGGAGAATATGGCTACACCTTC. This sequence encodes CASSIVGQGEYGYTF.

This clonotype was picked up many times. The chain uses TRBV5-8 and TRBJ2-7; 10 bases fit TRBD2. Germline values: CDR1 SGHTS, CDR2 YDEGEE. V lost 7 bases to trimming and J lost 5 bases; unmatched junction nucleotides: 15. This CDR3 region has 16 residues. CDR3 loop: CASGQGRAGGLDEQYF. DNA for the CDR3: TGTGCCAGCGGACAGGGTAGAGCGGGAGGGCTCGACGAGCAGTACTTC.

The CDR3 DNA is TGTGCTAGTGGTTTGGTAAGGGACCCGCGGGGGAATTACACCGGGGAGCTGTTTTTT. Translating gives CASGLVRDPRGNYTGELFF. The genes are TRBV12-5 and TRBJ2-2; 7 bases are shared with TRBD2. In germline, CDR1 is LGHNT, CDR2 FRNRAP. V was clipped by 0 bases and J by 3 bases; unmatched bases: 13. The CDR3 covers 19 residues.

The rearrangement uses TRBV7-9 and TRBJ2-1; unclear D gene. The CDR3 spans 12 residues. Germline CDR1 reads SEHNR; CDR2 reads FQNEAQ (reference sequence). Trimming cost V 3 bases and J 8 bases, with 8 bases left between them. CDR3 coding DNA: TGTGCCAGCAGCTTTCGACCGGATGAGCAGTTCTTC. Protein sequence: CASSFRPDEQFF.

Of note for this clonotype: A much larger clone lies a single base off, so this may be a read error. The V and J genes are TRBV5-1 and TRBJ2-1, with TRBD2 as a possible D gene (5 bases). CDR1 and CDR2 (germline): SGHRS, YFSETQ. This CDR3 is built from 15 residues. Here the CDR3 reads CASSRTGSSYSEQFF. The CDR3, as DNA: TGCGCCAGCAGCCGGACGGGAAGCTCCTACAGTGAGCAGTTCTTC.

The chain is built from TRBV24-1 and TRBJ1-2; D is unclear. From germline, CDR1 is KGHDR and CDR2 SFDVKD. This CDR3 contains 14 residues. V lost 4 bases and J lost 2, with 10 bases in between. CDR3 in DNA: TGTGCCACCAGTGAAGTCGGACGGAACTATGGCTACACCTTC. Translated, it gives CATSEVGRNYGYTF.

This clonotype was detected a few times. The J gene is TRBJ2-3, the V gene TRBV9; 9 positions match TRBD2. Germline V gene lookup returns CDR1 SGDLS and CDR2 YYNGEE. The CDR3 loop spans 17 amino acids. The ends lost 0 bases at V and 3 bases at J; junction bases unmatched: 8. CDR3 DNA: TGTGCCAGCAGCGTAGAGGCTAGCGGGGTCCAAACAGATACGCAGTATTTT. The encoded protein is CASSVEASGVQTDTQYF.

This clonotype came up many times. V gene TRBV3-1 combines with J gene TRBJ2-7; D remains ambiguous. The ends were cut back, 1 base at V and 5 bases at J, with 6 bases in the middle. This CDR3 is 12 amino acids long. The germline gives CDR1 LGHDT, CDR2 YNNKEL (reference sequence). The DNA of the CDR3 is TGTGCCAGCAGCCAAGCAACAGACGAGCAGTACTTC. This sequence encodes CASSQATDEQYF.

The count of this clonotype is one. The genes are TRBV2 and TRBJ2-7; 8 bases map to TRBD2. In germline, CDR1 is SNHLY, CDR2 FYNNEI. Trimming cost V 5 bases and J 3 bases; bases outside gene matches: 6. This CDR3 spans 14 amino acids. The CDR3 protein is CASSKGTSGYEQYF. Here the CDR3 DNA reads TGTGCCAGCAGTAAGGGAACTAGCGGCTACGAGCAGTACTTC.